This entry concerns a single T cell receptor beta chain. Its matching antigen is unknown. V lost 3 bases to trimming and J lost 5 bases, with 16 bases between them. The CDR3 spans 15 residues. Germline CDR1 reads SEHNR; CDR2 reads FQNEAQ (reference sequence). This specimen comes from a study of T cell responses to AZD1222 COVID-19 vaccine. Study findings and constraints: Females outnumbered males among donors, who were mostly white British; clonal diversity was possibly underestimated. Just five or six AZD1222 recipients were seropositive at baseline.

This table comes from immunoSEQ multiplex PCR, and its TCRdb copy is limited to in-frame clones, with some not included. The table lists about 190,000 clones, about 92% of them singletons. The specimen comprised peripheral blood, sampled on day 0 of AZD1222 vaccination. J is TRBJ2-5 and V is TRBV7-9; D not certain. The sequence was collected from an adult in good health. CDR3 bases: TGTGCCAGCAGCTTGCCCGCCCATATGTGGGAGACCCAGTACTTC. Protein product: CASSLPAHMWETQYF.